Listed below are T cell receptor beta chains from one sample, sequenced in a study of CD8 T cells in ankylosing spondylitis. MiXCR was run by TCRdb on the 5' RACE reads, yielding one entry per CDR3 protein. The data show 210,000 or so distinct CDR3 sequences, around 8% seen once. Sequencing was done on a sample of blood, either unsorted or a sorted T cell fraction (not recorded which). All receptors derive from a female donor with ankylosing spondylitis or in good health (not recorded which). Both conserved end residues are part of each CDR3. D genes are given only for firm matches. Size is omitted from some rows. Given values are once, few, many or a class for expanded clones.

size	V	D	J	DNA	CDR3
many	TRBV7-9	TRBD1	TRBJ1-1	TGTGCCAGCAGCTTTCGACAGGGGGCATTCTTCGGCACTGAAGCTTTCTTT	CASSFRQGAFFGTEAFF
few	TRBV11-2	TRBD1	TRBJ2-1	TGTGCCAGCAGCTCAAGAGGGGGACAGGGAAGGTATGAGCAGTTCTTC	CASSSRGGQGRYEQFF
many	TRBV5-5	-	TRBJ1-6	TGTGCCAGCAGCTTGTTGTGGGGTCTGAGCTCCTATAATTCACCCCTCCACTTT	CASSLLWGLSSYNSPLHF
-	TRBV5-1	TRBD1	TRBJ2-2	TGCGCCAGCAGCCCCGGGACAGGGGCCGGGGGGGAGCTGTTTTTT	CASSPGTGAGGELFF
many	TRBV7-9	-	TRBJ2-5	TGTGCCAGCAGCTTAAGCGACAGTAAAGAGACCCAGTACTTC	CASSLSDSKETQYF
many	TRBV20-1	TRBD1	TRBJ1-1	TGCAGTGCCTCGGACAGGGGGCACACTGAAGCTTTCTTT	CSASDRGHTEAFF
-	TRBV7-9	-	TRBJ1-1	TGTGCCAGCAGCTTAGCGGTAGGGCCCCTGAACACTGAAGCTTTCTTT	CASSLAVGPLNTEAFF
few	TRBV4-3	-	TRBJ2-7	TGCGCCAGCAGCGCCGGGTCGGGCTACGAGCAGTACTTC	CASSAGSGYEQYF
few	TRBV7-3	-	TRBJ1-2	TGTGCCAGCAGCTCGTCCCGGGACGGTGATAACTATGGCTACACCTTC	CASSSSRDGDNYGYTF
many	TRBV4-1	-	TRBJ1-1	TGCGCCAGCAGCCAAGTACAGGACACTGAAGCTTTCTTT	CASSQVQDTEAFF
many	TRBV7-6	-	TRBJ1-1	TGTGCCAGCAGCTTAGGAGGCCAAACTGAAGCTTTCTTT	CASSLGGQTEAFF
many	TRBV6-1	TRBD2	TRBJ2-5	TGTGCCAGCAGTGAAACCCTAGCGGGAGTGGAGACCCAGTACTTC	CASSETLAGVETQYF
many	TRBV12-3/TRBV12-4	-	TRBJ1-3	TGTGCCAGCACCCTGGGGACAGGAAACACCATATATTTT	CASTLGTGNTIYF
many	TRBV12-3/TRBV12-4	TRBD2	TRBJ2-3	TGTGCCAGCAGTTCCTGGGTCGTGACTAGCGGGAGGCAGTACACAGATACGCAGTATTTT	CASSSWVVTSGRQYTDTQYF
many	TRBV7-9	-	TRBJ2-7	TGTGCCAGCAGCTTAGCGGGTAACCTCGCCTACGAGCAGTACTTC	CASSLAGNLAYEQYF
many	TRBV20-1	TRBD2	TRBJ2-5	TGCAGTGCTCCCGGACTAGCGGGAGGGCGGAAGACCCAGTACTTC	CSAPGLAGGRKTQYF
many	TRBV6-2/TRBV6-3	-	TRBJ1-5	TGTGCCAGCACCCCCGGGATCGGGATTGGCAATCAGCCCCAGCATTTT	CASTPGIGIGNQPQHF
many	TRBV12-3/TRBV12-4	-	TRBJ2-1	TGTGCCAGCAGGGCGTACAATGAGCAGTTCTTC	CASRAYNEQFF
many	TRBV5-1	-	TRBJ2-1	TGCGCCAGCAGCGCCCCTCGTGGGGTTAACAATGAGCAGTTCTTC	CASSAPRGVNNEQFF
many	TRBV6-5	-	TRBJ2-1	TGTGCCAGCAGTTTCAGGGGGGTGGGCAATGAGCAGTTCTTC	CASSFRGVGNEQFF
many	TRBV7-2	-	TRBJ1-5	TGTGCCAGCAGCTTAGACCCTTTGGCAAATCAGCCCCAGCATTTT	CASSLDPLANQPQHF
-	TRBV25-1	TRBD2	TRBJ2-1	TGTGCCAGCAGTGAAACCAGCGGGAGAAGGAATGAGCAGTTCTTC	CASSETSGRRNEQFF
-	TRBV7-9	-	TRBJ1-1	TGTGCCAGCAGCTTAGACGCGGGAATGGCTTTCTTT	CASSLDAGMAFF
many	TRBV29-1	-	TRBJ2-3	TGCAGCGTTCACCCCCCTTTGGCGGCGGCAGATACGCAGTATTTT	CSVHPPLAAADTQYF
many	TRBV7-8	TRBD2	TRBJ2-7	TGTGCCAGCTTTTGGGGTAGCGGGTTAAGCTCCTACGAGCAGTACTTC	CASFWGSGLSSYEQYF
many	TRBV7-6	-	TRBJ1-5	TGTGCCAGCAGCTTAGGGCCCGGGACGGCTTATAGCAATCAGCCCCAGCATTTT	CASSLGPGTAYSNQPQHF
many	TRBV21-1	-	TRBJ2-7	TGTGCCAGCAGCACGGGGAGCAGGTACTTC	CASSTGSRYF
few	TRBV5-6	-	TRBJ2-3	TGTGCCAGCAGCCTACACCGACTCCTCGGGAGAGATACGCAGTATTTT	CASSLHRLLGRDTQYF
many	TRBV27	-	TRBJ2-5	TGTGCCAGCAGTCCCGGCGCCCCGACTGGTGCGGAGACCCAGTACTTC	CASSPGAPTGAETQYF
many	TRBV5-1	-	TRBJ1-5	TGCGCCAGCAGCTTGGCGGGGGGGAGCAATCAGCCCCAGCATTTT	CASSLAGGSNQPQHF
many	TRBV6-6	-	TRBJ2-3	TGTGCCAGCACCTCCCCCTTCACAGATACGCAGTATTTT	CASTSPFTDTQYF
few	TRBV5-5	TRBD2	TRBJ2-2	TGTGCCAGCAAGACTAGCGGAGGGTGGAACACCGGGGAGCTGTTTTTT	CASKTSGGWNTGELFF
-	TRBV7-2	-	TRBJ2-7	TGTGCCAGCAGCTTAGTCCCGGGGTACGAGCAGTACTTC	CASSLVPGYEQYF
many	TRBV2	TRBD1	TRBJ2-7	TGTGCCAGCAGTGAACGTATAAGGGGGCAAGGCGAGCAGTACTTC	CASSERIRGQGEQYF
many	TRBV20-1	TRBD1	TRBJ2-7	TGCAGTGCTAGACTACGGACAGGCTCTGCCAGGGTCGAGCAGTACTTC	CSARLRTGSARVEQYF
many	TRBV29-1	-	TRBJ1-1	TGCAGCTCCGGATCGGGCTTTGACACTGAAGCTTTCTTT	CSSGSGFDTEAFF
few	TRBV9	-	TRBJ2-6	TGTGCCAGCAGCGGCAGGGTCTCTGGGGCCAACGTCCTGACTTTC	CASSGRVSGANVLTF
-	TRBV11-2	-	TRBJ2-5	TGTACCAGCAACACAGGGAGTCAAGAGACCCAGTACTTC	CTSNTGSQETQYF
many	TRBV4-3	TRBD1	TRBJ2-7	TGCGCCAGCAGCCAAACACAGGGGTCGGACGAGCAGTACTTC	CASSQTQGSDEQYF
many	TRBV29-1	-	TRBJ2-7	TGCAGCGCCTTCCTTGGCAGGGCGCAGTACTTC	CSAFLGRAQYF
many	TRBV20-1	-	TRBJ2-7	TGCAGTGCTACAGACCGCTACGAGCAGTACTTC	CSATDRYEQYF
many	TRBV6-2/TRBV6-3	-	TRBJ2-1	TGTGCCAGCAGCCCTCGGAGGCACAATGAGCAGTTCTTC	CASSPRRHNEQFF
many	TRBV7-6	-	TRBJ2-3	TGTGCCAGCAGCTCTGTTGGGGATACGCAGTATTTT	CASSSVGDTQYF
many	TRBV4-2	-	TRBJ1-1	TGTGCCAGCAGCCAAGATCCCCCGGGTAGTAACACTGAAGCTTTCTTT	CASSQDPPGSNTEAFF
few	TRBV29-1	-	TRBJ2-1	TGCAGCGCGTGGGGATGGGAGACCCCAAGAAAATATCCCAGGGATCCCAACCCGAATGAGCAGTTCTTC	CSAWGWETPRKYPRDPNPNEQFF
-	TRBV30	TRBD2	TRBJ2-1	TGTGCCTGCTCAAGCGGGAGTCTCCCGATCGGGCAGTTCTTC	CACSSGSLPIGQFF
many	TRBV5-1	-	TRBJ2-6	TGCGCCAGCCGGACGAGTAATGGGGCCAACGTCCTGACTTTC	CASRTSNGANVLTF
many	TRBV12-3/TRBV12-4	TRBD1	TRBJ1-2	TGTGCCAGCAGACCCCGGGCAGGGGGCGGTTCAGAAGGCTACACCTTC	CASRPRAGGGSEGYTF
-	TRBV7-2	TRBD2	TRBJ2-1	TGTGCCAGCAGCTTATTGCGGGGGGCTGGTGAGCAGTTCTTC	CASSLLRGAGEQFF
many	TRBV12-3/TRBV12-4	TRBD2	TRBJ2-3	TGTGCCAGCAGCCCTCTTAGCGGGAGAGGGGGTACGCAGTATTTT	CASSPLSGRGGTQYF
many	TRBV12-3/TRBV12-4	-	TRBJ2-1	TGTGCCAGCCTCGCTTCCGAGGGTTATGAGCAGTTCTTC	CASLASEGYEQFF